There are many counts of the clone carrying this T cell receptor (beta chain). Antigen: not known. cDNA carried unique molecular identifiers, and a universal primer site was added by template switching. MiXCR was run by TCRdb on the 5' RACE reads, yielding one entry per CDR3 protein. The table records roughly 250,000 distinct CDR3 sequences, around 7.6% of them present only once. These data come from a study of identical twins. Study results and limitations: Out-of-frame alpha sequences shared by twins showed excess low generation probability. Donors were not followed over many years; analysis was cross-sectional.

V shed 11 bases and J 3 bases; nucleotides not matched to a gene: 7. The CDR3 sequence is 13 residues long. Germline V gene sequence: CDR1 MNHEY, CDR2 SMNVEV (reference sequence). The data also belong to a second study, concerning yellow fever vaccine responses in identical twins. This second study notes: Twins reportedly mounted vaccine T cell responses that seemed partly convergent, partly personalized.

This receptor was taken from a young woman in good health. Material for sequencing was CD8+ T cells sorted from blood. The chain carries TRBV27 and TRBJ2-1; TRBD2 matches 7 bases. The DNA for the CDR3 is TGTGCCGCCCGCGGGGGTAACTACAATGAGCAGTTCTTC. This sequence encodes CAARGGNYNEQFF.